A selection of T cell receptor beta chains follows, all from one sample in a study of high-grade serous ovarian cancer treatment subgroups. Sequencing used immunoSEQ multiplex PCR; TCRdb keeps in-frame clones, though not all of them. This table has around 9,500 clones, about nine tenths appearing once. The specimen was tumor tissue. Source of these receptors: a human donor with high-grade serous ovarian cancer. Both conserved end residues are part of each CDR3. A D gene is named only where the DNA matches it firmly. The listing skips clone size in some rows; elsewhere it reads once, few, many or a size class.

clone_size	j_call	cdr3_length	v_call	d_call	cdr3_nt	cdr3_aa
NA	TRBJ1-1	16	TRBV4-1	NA	TGCGCCAGCAGCCAAGAGAGGGTAGGGCTGAACACTGAAGCTTTCTTT	CASSQERVGLNTEAFF
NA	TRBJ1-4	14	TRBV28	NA	TGTGCCAGCAGCACTACAGGCCAGGGGGAAAAACTGTTTTTT	CASSTTGQGEKLFF
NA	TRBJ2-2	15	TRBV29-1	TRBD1	TGCAGCGCTTCCACAGGGGCCCCGAACACCGGGGAGCTGTTTTTT	CSASTGAPNTGELFF
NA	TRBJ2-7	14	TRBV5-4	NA	TGTGCCAGCAGCCAAGGGCCTAGCCCGAGTGAGCAGTACTTC	CASSQGPSPSEQYF
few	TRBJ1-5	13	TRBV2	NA	TGTGCCAGCACCTCGGATTATAATCAGCCCCAGCATTTT	CASTSDYNQPQHF
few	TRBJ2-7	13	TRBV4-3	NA	TGCGCCAGCAGCCCTAATGGAGCGGACGAGCAGTACTTC	CASSPNGADEQYF
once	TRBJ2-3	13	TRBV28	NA	TGTGCCAGCATGGGGTTTGGCACAGATACGCAGTATTTT	CASMGFGTDTQYF
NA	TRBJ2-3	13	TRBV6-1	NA	TGTGCCAGCAGTGACAGAGCCACAGATACGCAGTATTTT	CASSDRATDTQYF
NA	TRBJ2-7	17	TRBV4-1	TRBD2	TGCGCCAGCAGCCAAGGGATCGGCGGGGGGGGTTCCTACGAGCAGTACTTC	CASSQGIGGGGSYEQYF
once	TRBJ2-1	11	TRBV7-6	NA	TGTGCCAGCAGCTTAGGGCAAAAGCAGTTCTTC	CASSLGQKQFF
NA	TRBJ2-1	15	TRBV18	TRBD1	TGTGCCAGCTCACCTCAGGACAGGGCGGTCAATGAGCAGTTCTTC	CASSPQDRAVNEQFF
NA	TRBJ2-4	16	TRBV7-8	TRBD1	TGTGCCAGCAGCTCCGACAGGGTCGGAGCCAAAAACATTCAGTACTTC	CASSSDRVGAKNIQYF
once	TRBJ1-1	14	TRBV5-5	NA	TGTGCCAGCAGATGGGACACCCAGAACACTGAAGCTTTCTTT	CASRWDTQNTEAFF
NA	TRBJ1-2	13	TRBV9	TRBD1	TGTGCCAGCAGCGTAGCAGGGGGCTATGGCTACACCTTC	CASSVAGGYGYTF
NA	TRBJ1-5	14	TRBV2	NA	TGTGCCAGCAGTGATTGGGGAGGCGGTCAGCCCCAGCATTTT	CASSDWGGGQPQHF
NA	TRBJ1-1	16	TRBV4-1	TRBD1	TGCGCCAGCAGCCAAGAACGGGGACAGGGGCGGACTGAAGCTTTCTTT	CASSQERGQGRTEAFF
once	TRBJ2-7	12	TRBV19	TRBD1	TGTGCCAGTAGTATGACAGGGTACGAGCAGTACTTC	CASSMTGYEQYF
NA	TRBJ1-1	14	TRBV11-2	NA	TGTGCCAGCACCCAGGCGGGAGTGAACACTGAAGCTTTCTTT	CASTQAGVNTEAFF
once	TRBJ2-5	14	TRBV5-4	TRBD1	TGTGCCAGCAGCTTGGAGGGGGCTAGAGAGACCCAGTACTTC	CASSLEGARETQYF
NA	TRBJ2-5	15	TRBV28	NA	TGTGCCAGCAGTTTTGCCCCAGGGGTTCAAGAGACCCAGTACTTC	CASSFAPGVQETQYF
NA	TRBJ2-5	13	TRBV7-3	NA	TGTGCCAGCAGCAGGACTAGGGGGGAGACCCAGTACTTC	CASSRTRGETQYF
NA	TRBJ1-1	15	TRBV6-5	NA	TGTGCCAGCAGTTACAGGTTCGGGGGGGACACTGAAGCTTTCTTT	CASSYRFGGDTEAFF
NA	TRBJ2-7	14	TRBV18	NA	TGTGCCAGCTCTCCTCGGGACACAGACTACGAGCAGTACTTC	CASSPRDTDYEQYF
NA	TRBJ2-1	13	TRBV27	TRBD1	TGTGCCAGCAGCCAAAACAGGGGCAATGAGCAGTTCTTC	CASSQNRGNEQFF
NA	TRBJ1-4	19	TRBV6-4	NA	TGTGCCAGCGAAACCATCAACCTACCCAACAGGGTAACTAATGAAAAACTGTTTTTT	CASETINLPNRVTNEKLFF
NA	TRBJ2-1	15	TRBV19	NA	TGTGCCAGTAGTATAATCGTCAGCTCCTACAATGAGCAGTTCTTC	CASSIIVSSYNEQFF
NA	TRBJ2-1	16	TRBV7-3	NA	TGTGCCAGCAGCCCCGTTGGGGGGCGGACCTACAATGAGCAGTTCTTC	CASSPVGGRTYNEQFF
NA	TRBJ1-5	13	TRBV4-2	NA	TGTGCCAGCAGCCAAACAGATAATCAGCCCCAGCATTTT	CASSQTDNQPQHF
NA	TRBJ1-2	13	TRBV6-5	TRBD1	TGTGCCAGCAGTTACGGGCAGGGGGGGGGCTACACCTTC	CASSYGQGGGYTF
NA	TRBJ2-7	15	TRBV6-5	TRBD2	TGTGCCAGCAGCCCTTACCGGGGAGGGGCATACGAGCAGTACTTC	CASSPYRGGAYEQYF
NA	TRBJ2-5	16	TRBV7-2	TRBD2	TGTGCCAGCACTCCCAGAGCCGGGGGGGCCCTGGAGACCCAGTACTTC	CASTPRAGGALETQYF
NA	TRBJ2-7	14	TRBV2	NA	TGTGCCAGCAGTGATATGGAGCGACCCTACGAGCAGTACTTC	CASSDMERPYEQYF
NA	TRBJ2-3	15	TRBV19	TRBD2	TGTGCCAGTAGTCTTGGGGGACTAGCGACAGATACGCAGTATTTT	CASSLGGLATDTQYF
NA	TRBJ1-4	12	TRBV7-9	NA	TGTGCCAGCAGCTCCCCTAATGAAAAACTGTTTTTT	CASSSPNEKLFF
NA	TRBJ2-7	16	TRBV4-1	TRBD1	TGCGCCAGCAGCCATGTTTCAGGACAGGGACTCTACGAGCAGTACTTC	CASSHVSGQGLYEQYF
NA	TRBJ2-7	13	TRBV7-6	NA	TGTGCCAGCAGCCCTGGGGAGGTCTACGAGCAGTACTTC	CASSPGEVYEQYF
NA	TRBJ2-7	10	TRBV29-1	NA	TGCAGCGTAATGACTAGGCGTCAGTACTTC	CSVMTRRQYF
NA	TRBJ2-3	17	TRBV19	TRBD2	TGTGCCAGTAGTGCCCTGGTAGCGGGGACACGCACAGATACGCAGTATTTT	CASSALVAGTRTDTQYF
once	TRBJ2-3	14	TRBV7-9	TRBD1	TGTGCCAGCAGCACGGACAGGGGGCAAGATACGCAGTATTTT	CASSTDRGQDTQYF
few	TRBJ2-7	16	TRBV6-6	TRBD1	TGTGCCAGCACTAACGCAAGACAGGGGGCTGGTTACGAGCAGTACTTC	CASTNARQGAGYEQYF
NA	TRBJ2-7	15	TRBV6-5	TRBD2	TGTGCCAGCAGCCCTAGCGGGGGGGGTACCTACGAGCAGTACTTC	CASSPSGGGTYEQYF
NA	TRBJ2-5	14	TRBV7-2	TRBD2	TGTGCCAGCAGCCACCGGACTAGTGTAGGGACCCAGTACTTC	CASSHRTSVGTQYF
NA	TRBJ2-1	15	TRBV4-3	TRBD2	TGCGCCAGCAGCCAAGCGAGCGGGGGGGCCGGTAGTCAGTTCTTC	CASSQASGGAGSQFF
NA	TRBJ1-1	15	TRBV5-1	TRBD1	TGCGCCAGCAGCCGGGACAGGGGTGTGAACACTGAAGCTTTCTTT	CASSRDRGVNTEAFF
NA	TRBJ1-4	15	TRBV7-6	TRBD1	TGTGCCAGCAGCTTAGAACCAGGGGGAAATGAAAAACTGTTTTTT	CASSLEPGGNEKLFF
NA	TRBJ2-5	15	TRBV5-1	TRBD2	TGCGCCAGCAGCTTTGGCGGACTAGAGGGAGAGACCCAGTACTTC	CASSFGGLEGETQYF
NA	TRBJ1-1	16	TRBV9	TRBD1	TGTGCCAGCAGCGTAGCCCCTGACAGGGATCGCACTGAAGCTTTCTTT	CASSVAPDRDRTEAFF
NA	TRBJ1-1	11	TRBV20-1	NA	TGCAGCAGGGTTTTGGACACTGAAGCTTTCTTT	CSRVLDTEAFF
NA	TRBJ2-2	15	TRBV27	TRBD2	TGTGCCAGCAAATTCGGGGGGGTTAGGAACGGGGAGCTGTTTTTT	CASKFGGVRNGELFF
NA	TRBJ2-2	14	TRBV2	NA	TGTGCCAGCAGTGAAGGGAGGGCGGCCGGGGAGCTGTTTTTT	CASSEGRAAGELFF
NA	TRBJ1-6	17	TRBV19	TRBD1	TGTGCCAGTAGTATCAGGGGGCAGGGCTCCCATAATTCACCCCTCCACTTT	CASSIRGQGSHNSPLHF
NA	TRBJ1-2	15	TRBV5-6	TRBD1	TGTGCCAGCAGCTCGAACAGGGGGCTAGTTTATGGCTACACCTTC	CASSSNRGLVYGYTF
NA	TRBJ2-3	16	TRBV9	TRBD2	TGTGCCAGCAGCGTAGTGATCGGGGGGGCCCAAGATACGCAGTATTTT	CASSVVIGGAQDTQYF
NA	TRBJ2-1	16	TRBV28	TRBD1	TGTGCCAGCAGTTCTACCCGGGACAGGGTACCCCATGAGCAGTTCTTC	CASSSTRDRVPHEQFF
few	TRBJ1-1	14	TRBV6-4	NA	TGTGCCCCAGTCGGAGGACATCCGAACACTGAAGCTTTCTTT	CAPVGGHPNTEAFF